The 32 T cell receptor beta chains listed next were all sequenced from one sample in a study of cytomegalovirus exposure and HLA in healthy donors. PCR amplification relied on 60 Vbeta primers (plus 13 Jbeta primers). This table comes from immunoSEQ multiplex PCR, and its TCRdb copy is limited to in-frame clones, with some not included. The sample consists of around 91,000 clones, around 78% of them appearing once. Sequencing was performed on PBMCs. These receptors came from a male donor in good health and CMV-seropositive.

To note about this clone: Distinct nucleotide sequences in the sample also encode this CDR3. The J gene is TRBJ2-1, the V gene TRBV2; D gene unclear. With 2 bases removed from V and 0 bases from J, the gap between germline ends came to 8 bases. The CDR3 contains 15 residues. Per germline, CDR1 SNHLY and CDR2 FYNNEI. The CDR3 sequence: CASSEPRSSYNEQFF. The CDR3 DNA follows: TGTGCCAGCAGTGAACCACGGAGCTCCTACAATGAGCAGTTCTTC.

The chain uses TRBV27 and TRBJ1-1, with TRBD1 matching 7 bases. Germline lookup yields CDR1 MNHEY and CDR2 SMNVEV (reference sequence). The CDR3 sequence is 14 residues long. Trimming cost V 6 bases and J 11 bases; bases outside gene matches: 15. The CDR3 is CASSLMAQGVAAFF. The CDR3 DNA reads TGTGCCAGCAGCTTAATGGCTCAGGGGGTAGCTGCTTTCTTT.

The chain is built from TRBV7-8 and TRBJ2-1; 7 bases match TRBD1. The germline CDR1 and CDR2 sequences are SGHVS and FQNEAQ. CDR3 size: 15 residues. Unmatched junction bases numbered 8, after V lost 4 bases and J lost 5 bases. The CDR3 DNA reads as TGTGCCAGCAGCTCCGGACAGGATCGGAACAATGAGCAGTTCTTC. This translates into CASSSGQDRNNEQFF.

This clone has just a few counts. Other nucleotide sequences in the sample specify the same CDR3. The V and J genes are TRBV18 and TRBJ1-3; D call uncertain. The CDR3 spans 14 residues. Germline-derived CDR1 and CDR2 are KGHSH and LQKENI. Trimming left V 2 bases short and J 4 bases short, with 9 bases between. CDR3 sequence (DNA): TGTGCCAGCTCACCAGAGGGATACGGAAACACCATATATTTT. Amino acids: CASSPEGYGNTIYF.

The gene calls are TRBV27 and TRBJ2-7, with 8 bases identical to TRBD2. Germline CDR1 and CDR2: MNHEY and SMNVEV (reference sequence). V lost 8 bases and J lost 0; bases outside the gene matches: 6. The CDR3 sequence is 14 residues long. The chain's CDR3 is CASSAGGPSYEQYF. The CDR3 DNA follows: TGTGCCAGCTCGGCGGGGGGCCCCTCCTACGAGCAGTACTTC.

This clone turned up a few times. The CDR3 DNA reads TGTGCCAGCAGTTTAAGGCAGGGCCCCAATCAGCCCCAGCATTTT. It translates to CASSLRQGPNQPQHF. This chain uses TRBV27 with TRBJ1-5; a possible D gene is TRBD1 (5 bases). The V gene's germline CDR1 is MNHEY and CDR2 SMNVEV (reference sequence). CDR3 length: 15 amino acids. The V gene lost 2 bases and the J gene lost 3 bases, with 11 bases spanning the gap.

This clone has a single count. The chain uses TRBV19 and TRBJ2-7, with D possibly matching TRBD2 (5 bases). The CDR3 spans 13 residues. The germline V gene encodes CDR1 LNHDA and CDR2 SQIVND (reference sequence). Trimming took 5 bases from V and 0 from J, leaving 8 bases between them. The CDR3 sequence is CASSFGDSYEQYF. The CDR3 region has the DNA TGTGCCAGTAGTTTCGGGGACTCCTACGAGCAGTACTTC.

The chain's CDR3 is CASSSGGGNTEAFF. Written as DNA, the CDR3 is TGTGCCAGCAGTTCTGGCGGGGGGAACACTGAAGCTTTCTTT. V is TRBV11-3 and J is TRBJ1-1; a weak D match, TRBD1 (5 bases). Trimming took off 6 bases at V and 1 base at J, with 12 bases between the two ends. Germline V gene data show CDR1 as SGHNT and CDR2 as YENEEA. CDR3 length: 14 residues.

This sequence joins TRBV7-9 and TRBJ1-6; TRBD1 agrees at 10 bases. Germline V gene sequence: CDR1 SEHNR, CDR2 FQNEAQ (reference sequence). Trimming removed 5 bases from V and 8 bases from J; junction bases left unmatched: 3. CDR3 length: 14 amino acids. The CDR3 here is CASSAGQGYSPLHF. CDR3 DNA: TGTGCCAGCAGCGCGGGACAGGGGTATTCACCCCTCCACTTT.

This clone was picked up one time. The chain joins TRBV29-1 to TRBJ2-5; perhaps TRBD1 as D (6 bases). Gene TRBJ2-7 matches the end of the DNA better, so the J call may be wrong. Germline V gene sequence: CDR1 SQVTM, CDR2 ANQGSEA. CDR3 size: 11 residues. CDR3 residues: CSTDSGDEQYF. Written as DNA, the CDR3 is TGCAGCACCGACTCAGGGGACGAGCAGTACTTC.

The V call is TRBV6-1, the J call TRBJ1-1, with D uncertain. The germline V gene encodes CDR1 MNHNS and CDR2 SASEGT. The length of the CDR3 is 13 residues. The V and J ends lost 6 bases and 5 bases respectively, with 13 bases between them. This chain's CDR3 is CASSAEKATEAFF. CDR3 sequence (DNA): TGTGCCAGCAGCGCGGAAAAGGCTACTGAAGCTTTCTTT.

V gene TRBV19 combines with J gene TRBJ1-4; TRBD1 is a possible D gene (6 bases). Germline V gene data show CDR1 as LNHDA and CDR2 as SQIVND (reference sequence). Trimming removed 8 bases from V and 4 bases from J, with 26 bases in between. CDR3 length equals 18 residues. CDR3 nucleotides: TGTGCCAGTGCCCTCGGGGGGGGCATTTCCCTCGTTAATGAAAAACTGTTTTTT. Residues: CASALGGGISLVNEKLFF.

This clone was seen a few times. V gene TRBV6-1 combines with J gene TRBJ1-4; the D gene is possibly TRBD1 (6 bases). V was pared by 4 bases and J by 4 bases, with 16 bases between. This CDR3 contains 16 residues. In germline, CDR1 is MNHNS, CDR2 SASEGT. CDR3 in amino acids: CASSANSNRVNEKLFF. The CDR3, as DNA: TGTGCCAGCAGTGCAAATAGTAACAGGGTTAATGAAAAACTGTTTTTT.

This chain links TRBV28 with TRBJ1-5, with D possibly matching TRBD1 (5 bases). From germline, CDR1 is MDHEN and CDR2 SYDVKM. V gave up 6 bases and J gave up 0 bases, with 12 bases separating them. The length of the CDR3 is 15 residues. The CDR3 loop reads CASRLLGGSNQPQHF. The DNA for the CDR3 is TGTGCCAGCAGACTCTTGGGGGGTAGCAATCAGCCCCAGCATTTT.

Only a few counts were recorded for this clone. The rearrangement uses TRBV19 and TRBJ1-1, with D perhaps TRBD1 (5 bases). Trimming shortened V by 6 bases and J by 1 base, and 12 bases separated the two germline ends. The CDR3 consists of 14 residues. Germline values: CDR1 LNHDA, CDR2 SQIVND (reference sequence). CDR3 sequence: CASSLGGWNTEAFF. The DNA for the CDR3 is TGTGCCAGTAGCTTGGGGGGGTGGAACACTGAAGCTTTCTTT.

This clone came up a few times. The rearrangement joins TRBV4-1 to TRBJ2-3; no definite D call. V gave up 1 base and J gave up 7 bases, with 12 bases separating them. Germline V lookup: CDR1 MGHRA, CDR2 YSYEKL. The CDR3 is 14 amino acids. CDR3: CASSQADSTYTQYF. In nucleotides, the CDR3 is TGCGCCAGCAGCCAAGCAGATAGCACCTATACGCAGTATTTT.

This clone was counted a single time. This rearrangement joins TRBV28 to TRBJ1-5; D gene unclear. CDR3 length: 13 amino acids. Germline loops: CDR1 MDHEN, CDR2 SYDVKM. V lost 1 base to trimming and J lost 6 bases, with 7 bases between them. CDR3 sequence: CASSLSYGQPQHF. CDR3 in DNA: TGTGCCAGCAGTTTATCTTACGGTCAGCCCCAGCATTTT.

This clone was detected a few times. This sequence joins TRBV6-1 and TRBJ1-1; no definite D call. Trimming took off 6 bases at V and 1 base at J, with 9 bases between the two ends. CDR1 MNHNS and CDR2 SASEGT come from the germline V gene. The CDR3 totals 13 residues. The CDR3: CASRVTGNTEAFF. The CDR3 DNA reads TGTGCCAGCAGAGTCACGGGGAACACTGAAGCTTTCTTT.

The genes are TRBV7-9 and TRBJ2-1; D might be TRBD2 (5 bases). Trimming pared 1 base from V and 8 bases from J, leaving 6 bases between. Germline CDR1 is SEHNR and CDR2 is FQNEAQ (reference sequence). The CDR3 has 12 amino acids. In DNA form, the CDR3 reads TGTGCCAGCAGCTTAGACGGGGATGAGCAGTTCTTC. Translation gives CASSLDGDEQFF.

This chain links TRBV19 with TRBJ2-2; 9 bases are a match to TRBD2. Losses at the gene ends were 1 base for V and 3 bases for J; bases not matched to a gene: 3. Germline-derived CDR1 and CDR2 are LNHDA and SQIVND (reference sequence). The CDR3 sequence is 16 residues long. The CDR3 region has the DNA TGTGCCAGTAGTATAGCCCTAGCGGGACACACCGGGGAGCTGTTTTTT. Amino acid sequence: CASSIALAGHTGELFF. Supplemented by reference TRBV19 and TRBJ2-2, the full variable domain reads DGGITQSPKYLFRKEGQNVTLSCEQNLNHDAMYWYRQDPGQGLRLIYYSQIVNDFQKGDIAEGYSVSREKKESFPLTVTSAQKNPTAFYLCASSIALAGHTGELFFGEGSRLTVL.

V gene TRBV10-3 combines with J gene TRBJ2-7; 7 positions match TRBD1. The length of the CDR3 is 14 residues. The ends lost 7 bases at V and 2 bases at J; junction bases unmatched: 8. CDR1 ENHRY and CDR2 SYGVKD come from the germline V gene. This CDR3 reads CAINSGQSTYEQYF. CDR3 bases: TGTGCCATCAATTCGGGACAGTCAACCTACGAGCAGTACTTC.

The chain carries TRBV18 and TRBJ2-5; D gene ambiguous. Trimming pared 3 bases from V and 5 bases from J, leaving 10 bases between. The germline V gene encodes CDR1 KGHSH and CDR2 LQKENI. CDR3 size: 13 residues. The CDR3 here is CASSPQNSETQYF. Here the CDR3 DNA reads TGTGCCAGCTCACCTCAAAACTCTGAGACCCAGTACTTC.

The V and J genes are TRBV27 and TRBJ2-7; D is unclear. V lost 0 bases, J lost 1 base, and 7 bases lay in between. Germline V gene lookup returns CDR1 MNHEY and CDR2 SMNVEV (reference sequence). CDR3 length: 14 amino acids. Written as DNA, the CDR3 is TGTGCCAGCAGTTTATCCAGGTCTTCCTACGAGCAGTACTTC. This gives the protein CASSLSRSSYEQYF.

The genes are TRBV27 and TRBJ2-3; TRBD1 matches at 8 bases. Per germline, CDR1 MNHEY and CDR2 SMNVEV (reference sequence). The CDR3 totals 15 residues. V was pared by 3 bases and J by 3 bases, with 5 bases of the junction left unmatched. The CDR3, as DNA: TGTGCCAGCAGTTTCGGGACAGGAGATACAGATACGCAGTATTTT. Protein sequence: CASSFGTGDTDTQYF.

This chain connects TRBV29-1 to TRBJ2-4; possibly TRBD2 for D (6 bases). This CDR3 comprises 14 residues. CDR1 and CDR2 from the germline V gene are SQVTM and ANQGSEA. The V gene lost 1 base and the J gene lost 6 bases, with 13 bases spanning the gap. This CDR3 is CSVEVAGRGNIQYF. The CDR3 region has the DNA TGCAGCGTTGAAGTGGCGGGGCGAGGAAACATTCAGTACTTC. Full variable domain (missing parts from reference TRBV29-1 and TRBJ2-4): SAVISQKPSRDICQRGTSLTIQCQVDSQVTMMFWYRQQPGQSLTLIATANQGSEATYESGFVIDKFPISRPNLTFSTLTVSNMSPEDSSIYLCSVEVAGRGNIQYFGAGTRLSVL.

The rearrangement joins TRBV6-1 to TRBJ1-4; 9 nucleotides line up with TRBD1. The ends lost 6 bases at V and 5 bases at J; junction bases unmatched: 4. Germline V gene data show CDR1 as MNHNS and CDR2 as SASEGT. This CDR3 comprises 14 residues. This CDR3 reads CASRDRGRNEKLFF. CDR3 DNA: TGTGCCAGCAGGGACAGGGGTCGGAATGAAAAACTGTTTTTT.

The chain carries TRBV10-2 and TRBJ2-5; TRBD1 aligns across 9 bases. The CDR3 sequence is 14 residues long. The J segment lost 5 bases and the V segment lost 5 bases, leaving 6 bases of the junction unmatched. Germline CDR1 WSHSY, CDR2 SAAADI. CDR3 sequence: CASSRQGVLETQYF. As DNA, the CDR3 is TGCGCCAGCAGTCGACAGGGGGTATTGGAGACCCAGTACTTC.

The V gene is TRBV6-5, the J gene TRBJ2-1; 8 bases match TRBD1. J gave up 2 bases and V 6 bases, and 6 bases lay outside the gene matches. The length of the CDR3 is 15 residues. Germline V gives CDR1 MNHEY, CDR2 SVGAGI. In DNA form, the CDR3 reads TGTGCCAGCAGCCAAGACAGGGGTCCCTACAATGAGCAGTTCTTC. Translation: CASSQDRGPYNEQFF.

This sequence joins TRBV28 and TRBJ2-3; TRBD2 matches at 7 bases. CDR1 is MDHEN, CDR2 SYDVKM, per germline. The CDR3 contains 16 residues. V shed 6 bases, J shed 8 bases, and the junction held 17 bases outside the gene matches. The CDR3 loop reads CASSPSVGLVTGTQYF. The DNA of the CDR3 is TGTGCCAGCAGCCCCAGTGTAGGACTAGTTACCGGTACGCAGTATTTT.

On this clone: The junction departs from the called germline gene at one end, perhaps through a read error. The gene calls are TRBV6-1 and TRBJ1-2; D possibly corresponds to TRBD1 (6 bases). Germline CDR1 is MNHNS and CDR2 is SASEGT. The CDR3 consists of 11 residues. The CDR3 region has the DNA TGTGCCAGCAGTGAAGGGGCGGGGGCCGGATTC. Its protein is CASSEGAGAGF.

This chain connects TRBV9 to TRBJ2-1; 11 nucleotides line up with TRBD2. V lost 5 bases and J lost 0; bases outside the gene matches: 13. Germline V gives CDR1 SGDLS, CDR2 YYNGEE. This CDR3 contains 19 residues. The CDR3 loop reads CASSVRRTSGLSSYNEQFF. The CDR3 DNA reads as TGTGCCAGCAGTGTCCGAAGGACTAGCGGGCTTAGCTCCTACAATGAGCAGTTCTTC.

The CDR3 loop reads CASSLATVGGKETQYF. In nucleotides, the CDR3 is TGCGCCAGCAGCTTGGCAACGGTTGGCGGTAAAGAGACCCAGTACTTC. The chain uses TRBV5-1 and TRBJ2-5; D is ambiguous. Germline CDR1 SGHRS, CDR2 YFSETQ. Trimming stripped 0 bases from V and 3 bases from J, with 15 bases between. CDR3 size: 16 residues.